This TCR beta chain was identified during a study of blood T cells in healthy people across ages. A remark on this clonotype: Its cognate antigen is unknown. A single base separates this from a much larger clone, so it may be a read error.

Germline values: CDR1 SGHRS, CDR2 YFSETQ. This CDR3 spans 13 amino acids. Study conclusions and caveats: The percentage of naive T cells correlated strongly with TCR beta diversity. Roughly linear declines in TCR beta diversity per million T cells occurred with age. Naive CD4+ cell counts and diversity both ran higher in long-lived than in aged donors.

A sample-barcoded 5' primer and a J-beta primer mix were used in a second PCR of about 6 to 12 cycles. Researchers report that each sample yielded at least 2.5 million CDR3-containing paired-end reads. Via MiXCR, TCRdb re-called the 5' RACE reads, giving one row per CDR3 protein. This repertoire shows roughly 1,500,000 distinct CDR3 sequences, around 36% found once; its top ten account for roughly 10%. V and J are TRBV5-1 and TRBJ2-7; D is uncertain. The end of the DNA fits TRBJ2-5 better, so the J call may be wrong. Sequencing was carried out using blood. This receptor was identified in a woman in her twenties or thirties in good health. CDR3 nucleotide sequence: TGCGCCAGCAGCATAGAACAGCGAGAGACCCAGTACTTC. Protein product: CASSIEQRETQYF.